This TCR beta chain derives from a study of blood T cell repertoires in COVID-19. Study-level background: In each case, the material was cDNA or gDNA derived from T cells, B-cell-depleted T cells, or PBMCs.

Seattle patients were enrolled during active infection and followed longitudinally. Repertoires were generated with immunoSEQ multiplex PCR, while TCRdb's copy carries only in-frame clones and drops some. The data contain about 64,000 clones, approximately 80% of them singletons. Sequences were obtained from peripheral blood. The TCR sequence derives from a man aged 60 to 75 with COVID-19, enrolled during active disease.

CDR3 DNA: TGTGCCAGTAGCCAAGACGGGGAGGATTCACCCCTCCACTTT. Translated, it gives CASSQDGEDSPLHF. The V gene is TRBV6-5, the J gene TRBJ1-6; no definite D call. Trimming took 9 bases from V and 8 from J, leaving 17 bases between them. The length of the CDR3 is 14 residues. Germline assignment: CDR1 MNHEY and CDR2 SVGAGI.